The rows below give T cell receptor beta chains drawn from one sample of a study of T cell changes during pregnancy in multiple sclerosis. TCRdb's table, derived via immunoSEQ multiplex PCR, lists solely in-frame clones and lacks some. In the table there are 75,000 to 95,000 clones, approximately 90% of which are singletons. Material: peripheral blood, obtained before pregnancy. Receptors originate from a female donor with multiple sclerosis, enrolled in a pregnancy study. Each CDR3 is given with its conserved first and last residue. The order of the fields is clone size, D gene, J gene, CDR3 length, V gene, CDR3 protein, CDR3 DNA. A D gene is named only where the DNA matches it firmly. Not every row has a clone size; where given, it reads once, few, many or a size class.

clone_size: .; d_call: .; j_call: TRBJ1-4; cdr3_length: 14; v_call: TRBV6-1; cdr3_aa: CASRLGDEGEKLFF; cdr3_nt: TGTGCCAGCCGGCTAGGAGACGAGGGTGAAAAACTGTTTTTT
clone_size: .; d_call: .; j_call: TRBJ1-2; cdr3_length: 12; v_call: TRBV2; cdr3_aa: CASSEQRGGYTF; cdr3_nt: TGTGCCAGCAGTGAGCAACGCGGTGGCTACACCTTC
clone_size: once; d_call: TRBD2; j_call: TRBJ2-5; cdr3_length: 15; v_call: TRBV9; cdr3_aa: CASSSEGRGGETQYF; cdr3_nt: TGTGCCAGCAGCTCAGAGGGGCGCGGGGGAGAGACCCAGTACTTC
clone_size: .; d_call: TRBD1; j_call: TRBJ2-7; cdr3_length: 12; v_call: TRBV30; cdr3_aa: CAWGQGSYEQYF; cdr3_nt: TGTGCCTGGGGACAGGGTTCCTACGAGCAGTACTTC
clone_size: .; d_call: .; j_call: TRBJ2-1; cdr3_length: 16; v_call: TRBV11-2; cdr3_aa: CASSLAEAGLDNEQFF; cdr3_nt: TGTGCCAGCAGCTTAGCGGAGGCGGGATTAGACAATGAGCAGTTCTTC
clone_size: once; d_call: TRBD1; j_call: TRBJ1-1; cdr3_length: 16; v_call: TRBV7-9; cdr3_aa: CASSLETLRTGTEAFF; cdr3_nt: TGTGCCAGCAGCTTGGAGACCCTCAGGACAGGCACTGAAGCTTTCTTT
clone_size: once; d_call: .; j_call: TRBJ1-5; cdr3_length: 15; v_call: TRBV19; cdr3_aa: CASRVGFGDLQPQHF; cdr3_nt: TGTGCCAGTAGGGTTGGGTTCGGGGATTTACAGCCCCAGCATTTT
clone_size: .; d_call: TRBD2; j_call: TRBJ2-3; cdr3_length: 19; v_call: TRBV30; cdr3_aa: CAWSSRRGRSLNSTDTQYF; cdr3_nt: TGTGCCTGGAGTAGTCGCCGCGGGAGGAGCCTCAATAGCACAGATACGCAGTATTTT
clone_size: once; d_call: .; j_call: TRBJ1-5; cdr3_length: 14; v_call: TRBV27; cdr3_aa: CASSFLGGNQPQHF; cdr3_nt: TGTGCCAGCAGTTTCCTCGGTGGCAATCAGCCCCAGCATTTT
clone_size: .; d_call: .; j_call: TRBJ2-5; cdr3_length: 14; v_call: TRBV19; cdr3_aa: CASSMRFLKETQYF; cdr3_nt: TGTGCCAGTAGTATGAGGTTCCTAAAAGAGACCCAGTACTTC